These 20 T cell receptor beta chains originate from one sample sequenced in a study of blood T cell repertoires in COVID-19. Clones were read by immunoSEQ multiplex PCR, and TCRdb kept only the in-frame ones, dropping some. The table has some 190,000 clones, 84% seen once. The sequenced sample consisted of peripheral blood. Every receptor here comes from a human donor in a cohort sampled during active COVID-19.

The chain recombines TRBV14 with TRBJ2-5; tentatively, D is TRBD2 (6 bases). The CDR3 consists of 15 residues. Germline-derived CDR1 and CDR2 are SGHDN and FVKESK. V gave up 4 bases and J gave up 2 bases, with 14 bases separating them. CDR3: CASSLPGRPQETQYF. The DNA of the CDR3 is TGTGCCAGCAGCCTCCCCGGGAGACCGCAAGAGACCCAGTACTTC.

This clone was detected only once. J is TRBJ2-3 and V is TRBV11-2, with D unclear. This CDR3 spans 17 amino acids. V was cut by 0 bases and J by 3 bases, with 16 bases left in between. Germline assignment: CDR1 SGHAT and CDR2 FQNNGV. This CDR3 is CASSLDRGLAQTDTQYF. CDR3 nucleotides: TGTGCCAGCAGCTTAGATCGCGGTCTTGCGCAGACAGATACGCAGTATTTT.

The V gene is TRBV4-1, the J gene TRBJ2-7; TRBD1 aligns across 7 bases. The CDR3 has 18 amino acids. CDR1 is MGHRA and CDR2 is YSYEKL in the germline V gene. The trim removed 5 bases at V and 7 bases at J, leaving 23 bases unmatched. The DNA of the CDR3 is TGCGCCAGCAGCGAAATTCAACCCCGACAGGGTAAGCGGTTGGAGCAGTACTTC. Encoded protein: CASSEIQPRQGKRLEQYF.

V usage is TRBV6-5 and J usage is TRBJ2-3; D ambiguous. This CDR3 region has 15 residues. Germline V CDR1 and CDR2: MNHEY, SVGAGI. The ends were cut back, 5 bases at V and 7 bases at J, with 19 bases in the middle. The CDR3 region has the DNA TGTGCCAGCAGTCCGACCCTCCAGGCGTCCAATACGCAGTATTTT. Protein: CASSPTLQASNTQYF.

The chain carries TRBV7-2 and TRBJ1-3; maybe TRBD1 (5 bases). Germline assignment: CDR1 SGHTA and CDR2 FQGNSA. Deletions cut 4 bases from V and 1 base from J, with 17 bases between. The CDR3 has 17 amino acids. The CDR3 loop is CASSSSGYRGSGNTIYF. The DNA of the CDR3 is TGTGCCAGCAGCTCTTCCGGATATAGGGGTTCTGGAAACACCATATATTTT.

This chain joins TRBV5-1 and TRBJ1-3; D not certain. CDR1 and CDR2 (germline): SGHRS, YFSETQ. Deletions cut 4 bases from V and 0 bases from J, with 8 bases between. This CDR3 contains 14 residues. The DNA for the CDR3 is TGCGCCAGCAGCGCTGCAGACTCTGGAAACACCATATATTTT. This gives the protein CASSAADSGNTIYF.

This clone was seen just once. The chain combines TRBV19 with TRBJ1-2, with D possibly matching TRBD1 (6 bases). With 3 bases removed from V and 6 bases from J, the gap between germline ends came to 11 bases. This CDR3 is built from 13 residues. CDR1 is LNHDA and CDR2 is SQIVND in the germline V gene (reference sequence). CDR3 sequence reads: CASSMWTEDGYTF. The CDR3 DNA reads as TGTGCCAGTAGTATGTGGACAGAAGATGGCTACACCTTC.

The V gene is TRBV12-3 or TRBV12-4, the J gene TRBJ1-3; D is unclear. Trimming removed 11 bases from V and 4 bases from J, with 15 bases in between. This CDR3 comprises 13 residues. This CDR3 reads CASLRVSGNTIYF. For the CDR3, the DNA is TGTGCCTCCTTGAGAGTATCGGGAAACACCATATATTTT.

The count of this clone is one. V gene TRBV29-1 combines with J gene TRBJ2-3; TRBD2 aligns across 9 bases. The CDR3 runs 15 residues. Germline trimming cut 4 bases from V and 0 bases from J; bases unmatched to any gene: 5. The germline CDR1 and CDR2 sequences are SQVTM and ANQGSEA. This chain's CDR3 is CSVVSTSGSTDTQYF. The CDR3 nucleotides are TGCAGCGTTGTCTCGACTAGCGGTAGCACAGATACGCAGTATTTT.

This chain joins TRBV2 and TRBJ2-7; 8 bases are shared with TRBD1. The V gene end was trimmed by 6 bases and the J gene end by 6 bases; junction bases not matched to a gene: 7. The germline gives CDR1 SNHLY, CDR2 FYNNEI. There are 13 residues in the CDR3. The CDR3 region is CASSADRGSEQYV. CDR3 DNA: TGTGCCAGCAGCGCAGACAGGGGCAGCGAGCAGTACGTC.

The CDR3 here is CASSPRTGNTEAFF. CDR3 nucleotide sequence: TGTGCCAGCAGCCCCAGGACAGGGAACACTGAAGCTTTCTTT. This chain joins TRBV6-6 and TRBJ1-1, with TRBD1 identical over 7 bases. The germline CDR1 and CDR2 sequences are MNHNY and SVGAGI (reference sequence). Unmatched junction bases numbered 5, after V lost 6 bases and J lost 1 base. This CDR3 has 14 residues.

This sequence joins TRBV10-2 and TRBJ2-2, with a possible D match to TRBD1 (5 bases). Germline V CDR1 and CDR2: WSHSY, SAAADI. The CDR3 is made up of 14 amino acids. The V end lost 9 bases, the J end lost 0 bases, and 11 bases lay between the germline ends. The CDR3 coding sequence is TGCGCCAGTCGACAGAATCCGAACACCGGGGAGCTGTTTTTT. It translates to CASRQNPNTGELFF.

The J gene is TRBJ1-4, the V gene TRBV29-1; TRBD1 matches at 7 bases. The CDR3 has 12 amino acids. J lost 8 bases, V lost 6 bases, and 6 bases had no gene match. Germline V gene data show CDR1 as SQVTM and CDR2 as ANQGSEA. The CDR3 DNA reads as TGCAGCGTACAGGGGTTAGCGGAAAAACTGTTTTTT. Its translation: CSVQGLAEKLFF.

The chain combines TRBV6-6 with TRBJ2-3; 10 bases are shared with TRBD2. The V segment lost 6 bases and the J segment 4 bases; nucleotides outside the gene matches: 4. The germline V gene encodes CDR1 MNHNY and CDR2 SVGAGI (reference sequence). The CDR3 runs to 14 residues. In DNA form, the CDR3 reads TGTGCCAGCAGCCCAGGACTAGCGGCAGATACGCAGTATTTT. It translates to CASSPGLAADTQYF.

J is TRBJ2-7 and V is TRBV5-1; 9 nucleotides match TRBD1. The CDR3 has 15 amino acids. Germline CDR1 is SGHRS and CDR2 is YFSETQ. V gave up 4 bases and J gave up 1 base; unmatched junction bases: 6. In nucleotides, the CDR3 is TGCGCCAGCAGCGTCGGCGGGACAGGGTCCTACGAGCAGTACTTC. This encodes CASSVGGTGSYEQYF.

The chain links TRBV24-1 to TRBJ2-3, with TRBD1 as a possible D gene (6 bases). This CDR3 region has 16 residues. Germline loops: CDR1 KGHDR, CDR2 SFDVKD. The V end lost 7 bases, the J end lost 4 bases, and 20 bases lay between the germline ends. The CDR3: CATSAPNRGQSDTQYF. CDR3 sequence (DNA): TGTGCCACCAGCGCCCCCAACAGAGGACAGTCAGATACGCAGTATTTT.

The gene calls are TRBV23-1 and TRBJ1-2; D gene ambiguous. TRBV23-1 is an open reading frame, and its role is uncertain. The CDR3 contains 14 residues. V was shortened by 2 bases and J by 1 base, with 8 bases between the two germline ends. For the CDR3, the DNA is TGCGCCAGCAGTCAAGATTCAGATAACTATGGCTACACCTTC. Its protein is CASSQDSDNYGYTF.

The chain carries TRBV10-3 and TRBJ1-1; a weak D match, TRBD1 (5 bases). The germline V and J ends were trimmed by 4 bases and 2 bases, with 11 bases remaining between them. Germline CDR1 reads ENHRY; CDR2 reads SYGVKD. The CDR3 covers 14 residues. The CDR3 DNA reads as TGTGCCATCAGTGTGCCAGGGCCTAACACTGAAGCTTTCTTT. Translated, it gives CAISVPGPNTEAFF.

As concerns this clone: One end of the junction varies from germline; a read error may be responsible. The chain uses TRBV5-4 and TRBJ2-3; D possibly corresponds to TRBD2 (6 bases). This CDR3 contains 14 residues. Germline V gene sequence: CDR1 SGHNT, CDR2 YYREEE (reference sequence). The DNA for the CDR3 is TGTGCCACCAGCGACCCGGAGGGAGGAGATACGCAGTATTTT. Translated: CATSDPEGGDTQYF. The full variable domain, completed using reference TRBV5-4 and TRBJ2-3, is ETGVTQSPTHLIKTRGQQVTLRCSSQSGHNTVSWYQQALGQGPQFIFQYYREEENGRGNFPPRFSGLQFPNYSSELNVNALELDDSALYLCATSDPEGGDTQYFGPGTRLTVL.

The chain has TRBV5-3 and TRBJ1-4, with 10 bases matching TRBD1. TRBV5-3 is noted as an ORF with a role that remains uncertain. The ends lost 4 bases at V and 7 bases at J; junction bases unmatched: 4. The CDR3 has 14 amino acids. The CDR3 region has the DNA TGTGCCAGAAGCCGGACAGGGGGTTGTGAAAAACTGTTTTTT. Its protein is CARSRTGGCEKLFF.